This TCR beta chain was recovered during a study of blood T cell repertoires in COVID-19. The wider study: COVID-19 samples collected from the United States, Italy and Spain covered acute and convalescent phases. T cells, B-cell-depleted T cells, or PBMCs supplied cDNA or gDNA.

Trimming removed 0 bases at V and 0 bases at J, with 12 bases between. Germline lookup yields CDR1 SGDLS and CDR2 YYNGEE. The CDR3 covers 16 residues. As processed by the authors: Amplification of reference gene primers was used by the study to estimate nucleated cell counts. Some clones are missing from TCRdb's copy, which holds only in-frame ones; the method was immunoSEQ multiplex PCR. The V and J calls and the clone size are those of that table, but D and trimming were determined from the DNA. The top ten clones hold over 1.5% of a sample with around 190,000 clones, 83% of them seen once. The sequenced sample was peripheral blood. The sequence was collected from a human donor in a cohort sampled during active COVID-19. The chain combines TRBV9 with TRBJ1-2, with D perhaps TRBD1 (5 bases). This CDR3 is CASSVAPRDPNYGYTF. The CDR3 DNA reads TGTGCCAGCAGCGTAGCCCCGCGGGACCCTAACTATGGCTACACCTTC.